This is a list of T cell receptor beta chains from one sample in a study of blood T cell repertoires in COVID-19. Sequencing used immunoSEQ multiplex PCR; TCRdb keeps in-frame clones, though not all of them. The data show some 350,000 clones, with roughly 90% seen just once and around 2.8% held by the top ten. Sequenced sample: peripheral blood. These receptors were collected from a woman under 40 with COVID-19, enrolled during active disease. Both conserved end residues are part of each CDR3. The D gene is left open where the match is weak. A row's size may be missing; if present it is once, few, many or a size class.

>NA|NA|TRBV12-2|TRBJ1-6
TGTGCAAGTCGCTCCGATAAGAGACAGGGACCATATTCACCCCTCCACTTT
CASRSDKRQGPYSPLHF
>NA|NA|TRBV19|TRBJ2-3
TGTGCCAGTAGTCTTAGCGGCTTCGTCACAGATACGCAGTATTTT
CASSLSGFVTDTQYF
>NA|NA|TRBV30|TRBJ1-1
TGTGCCTGGAGGACAGGAACTGAGAACACTGAAGCTTTCTTT
CAWRTGTENTEAFF
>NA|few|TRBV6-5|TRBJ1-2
TGTGCCAGCAAGCCCGGGACATCAAGGGTTTATGGCTACACCTTC
CASKPGTSRVYGYTF
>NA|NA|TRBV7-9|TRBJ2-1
TGTGCCAGCAGCTCGGGTAGAAATGAGCAGTTCTTC
CASSSGRNEQFF
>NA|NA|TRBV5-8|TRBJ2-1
TGTGCCAGCAGTACGGGAACTAGGCGATTTCGGGAGCAGTTCTTC
CASSTGTRRFREQFF
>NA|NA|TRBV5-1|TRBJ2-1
TGCGCCAGCAGCGAGAGCGGCAATGAGCAGTTCTTC
CASSESGNEQFF
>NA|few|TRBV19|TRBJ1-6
TGTGCCAGTAGTATATCAGTACTGGGGGGATTGAACTCACCCCTCCACTTT
CASSISVLGGLNSPLHF
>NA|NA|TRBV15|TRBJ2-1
TGTGCCACCAGCAGACCCCTGACTAGGTGGGATGAGCAGTTCTTC
CATSRPLTRWDEQFF
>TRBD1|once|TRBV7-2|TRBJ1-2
TGTGCCAGCAGCGTGTCGACAGGGTATGGCTACACCTTC
CASSVSTGYGYTF
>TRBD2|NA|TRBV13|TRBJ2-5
TGTGCCAGCAGCTCAGTTGCGGGAGGGGGCCTTGGGACCCAGTACTTC
CASSSVAGGGLGTQYF
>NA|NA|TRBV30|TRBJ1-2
TGTGCCTGGAGTGTATCGCCCGGGGGCTACACCTTC
CAWSVSPGGYTF
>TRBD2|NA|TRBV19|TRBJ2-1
TGTGCCAGTGGTACAGGACTAGGAGGCAATGAGCAGTTCTTC
CASGTGLGGNEQFF
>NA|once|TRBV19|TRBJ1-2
TGTGCCAGTAGTAGAGGGGCGCGTTTGGACAGCGTCTTC
CASSRGARLDSVF
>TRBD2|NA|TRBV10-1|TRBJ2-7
TGCGCCAGCAGTGACCCGGGACTAGCGGGGAACTCCTACGAGCAGTACTTC
CASSDPGLAGNSYEQYF
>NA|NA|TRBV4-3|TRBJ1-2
TGCGCCAGCAGCCAAGATCGACAGCTTACGGGGAGGGACTATGGCTACACCTTC
CASSQDRQLTGRDYGYTF
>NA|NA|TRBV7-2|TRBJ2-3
TGTGCCAGCAGCTCCCACGTCAGAGGGAGTCGCACAGATACGCAGTATTTT
CASSSHVRGSRTDTQYF
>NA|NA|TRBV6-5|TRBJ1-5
TGTGCCAGCAGTTACTCGATAGAGCAGCCCCAGCATTTT
CASSYSIEQPQHF
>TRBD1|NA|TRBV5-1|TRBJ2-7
TGCGCCAGCAGACACCTGGACAGGTACTCCTACGAGCAGTACTTC
CASRHLDRYSYEQYF
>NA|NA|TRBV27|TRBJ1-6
TGTGCCAGCAGTTTGGGCGTTAATTCACCCCTCCACTTT
CASSLGVNSPLHF
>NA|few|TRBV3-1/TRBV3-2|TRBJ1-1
TGTGCCAGCAGTCAGAAAACGAACACTGAAGCTTTCTTT
CASSQKTNTEAFF
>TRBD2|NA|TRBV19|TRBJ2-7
TGTGCCAGTAGCCCGGGACTAGCCTTGCCTCGGACCTACGAGCAGTACTTC
CASSPGLALPRTYEQYF
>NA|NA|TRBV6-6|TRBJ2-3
TGTGCCAGCAGCCGGACAGGGAGGGGCACAGATACGCAGTATTTT
CASSRTGRGTDTQYF
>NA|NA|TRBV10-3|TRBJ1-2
TGTGCCATCAATGAGGGGAGAGGGTTTAGCTACACCTTC
CAINEGRGFSYTF
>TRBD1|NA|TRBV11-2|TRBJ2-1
TGTGCCAGCAGCCCGCCCGGGACAGGTTTCTATGAGCAGTTCTTC
CASSPPGTGFYEQFF